The clone carrying this TCR beta chain turned up a few times. This sample also contains other DNA sequences that code for the same CDR3. The data originate from a study of blood T cell repertoires in COVID-19. At the level of the study: Sample material is recorded as cDNA or gDNA derived from T cells, B-cell-depleted T cells, or PBMCs.

Method: immunoSEQ multiplex PCR; TCRdb's copy keeps in-frame clones and lacks some. Here the sample spans a few hundred thousand clones, about nine tenths being singletons. The sequencing sample was made of peripheral blood. The sequence came from a man aged 50-59 years with active or convalescent COVID-19.

CDR3 protein: CASSQDYRGDQPQHF. The CDR3, as DNA: TGCGCCAGCAGCCAAGATTACAGGGGGGACCAGCCCCAGCATTTT. The chain carries TRBV4-1 and TRBJ1-5; 8 positions match TRBD1. V lost 0 bases, J lost 7 bases, and 5 bases stayed unmatched. Germline values: CDR1 MGHRA, CDR2 YSYEKL. This CDR3 contains 15 residues.